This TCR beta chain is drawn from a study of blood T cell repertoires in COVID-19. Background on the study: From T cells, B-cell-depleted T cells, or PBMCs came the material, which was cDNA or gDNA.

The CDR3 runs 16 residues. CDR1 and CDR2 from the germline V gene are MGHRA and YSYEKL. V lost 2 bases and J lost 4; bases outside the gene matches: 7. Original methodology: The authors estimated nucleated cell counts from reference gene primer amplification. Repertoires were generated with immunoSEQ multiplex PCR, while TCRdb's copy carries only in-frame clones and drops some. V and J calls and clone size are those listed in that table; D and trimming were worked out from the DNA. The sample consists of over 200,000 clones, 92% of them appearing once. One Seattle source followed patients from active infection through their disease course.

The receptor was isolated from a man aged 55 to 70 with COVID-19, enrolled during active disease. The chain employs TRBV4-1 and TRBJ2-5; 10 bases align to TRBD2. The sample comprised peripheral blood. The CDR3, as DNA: TGCGCCAGCAGCCAATATTTAGCGGGGGGTTCAGAGACCCAGTACTTC. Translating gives CASSQYLAGGSETQYF.